These 2 T cell receptor beta chains were all obtained from the same sample, sequenced in a study of blood T cell repertoires in COVID-19. TCRdb's copy holds only in-frame clones and misses some; the assay was immunoSEQ multiplex PCR. The sample shows about 14,000 clones, around nine tenths of them seen only once. The sample was peripheral blood. The receptors were sampled from a human donor with active COVID-19. The donor label of this sample is uncertain.

V and J are TRBV7-8 and TRBJ1-1; no reliable D call. Germline V CDR1 and CDR2: SGHVS, FQNEAQ. V was pared by 3 bases and J by 0 bases, with 5 bases between. CDR3 length equals 13 residues. In nucleotides, the CDR3 is TGTGCCAGCAGCTTCCGGGTGAACACTGAAGCTTTCTTT. Translating gives CASSFRVNTEAFF.

This clone was counted a single time. V is TRBV7-2 and J is TRBJ2-7; 8 nucleotides agree with TRBD1. The CDR3 spans 14 residues. CDR1 is SGHTA and CDR2 is FQGNSA in the germline V gene. Trimming at V came to 5 bases and at J to 4 bases, leaving 7 bases not matched to a gene. The DNA of the CDR3 is TGTGCCAGCAGCCGGACAGGGAGAGGATACGAGCAGTACTTC. Translated, it gives CASSRTGRGYEQYF.